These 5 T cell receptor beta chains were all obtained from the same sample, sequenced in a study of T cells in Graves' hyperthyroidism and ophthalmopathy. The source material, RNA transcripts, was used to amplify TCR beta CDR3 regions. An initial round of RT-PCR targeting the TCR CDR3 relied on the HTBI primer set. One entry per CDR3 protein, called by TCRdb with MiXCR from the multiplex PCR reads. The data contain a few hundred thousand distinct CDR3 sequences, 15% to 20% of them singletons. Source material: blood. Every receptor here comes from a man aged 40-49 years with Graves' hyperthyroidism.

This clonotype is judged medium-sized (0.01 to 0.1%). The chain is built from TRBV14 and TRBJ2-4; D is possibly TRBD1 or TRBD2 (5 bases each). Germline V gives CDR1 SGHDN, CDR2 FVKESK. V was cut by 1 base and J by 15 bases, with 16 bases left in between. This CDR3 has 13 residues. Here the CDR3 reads CASSQGRDGKMYF. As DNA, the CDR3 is TGTGCCAGCAGCCAAGGCAGGGACGGGAAGATGTACTTC.

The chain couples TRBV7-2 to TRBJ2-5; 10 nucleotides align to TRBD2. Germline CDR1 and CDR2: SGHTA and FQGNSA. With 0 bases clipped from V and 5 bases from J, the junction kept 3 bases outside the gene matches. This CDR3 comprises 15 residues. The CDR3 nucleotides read TGTGCCAGCAGCTTAGCACTAGCGGGGATGGAGACCCAGTACTTC. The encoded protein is CASSLALAGMETQYF. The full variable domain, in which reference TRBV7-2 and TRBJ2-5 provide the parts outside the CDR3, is GAGVSQSPSNKVTEKGKDVELRCDPISGHTALYWYRQSLGQGLEFLIYFQGNSAPDKSGLPSDRFSAERTGGSVSTLTIQRTQQEDSAVYLCASSLALAGMETQYFGPGTRLLVL.

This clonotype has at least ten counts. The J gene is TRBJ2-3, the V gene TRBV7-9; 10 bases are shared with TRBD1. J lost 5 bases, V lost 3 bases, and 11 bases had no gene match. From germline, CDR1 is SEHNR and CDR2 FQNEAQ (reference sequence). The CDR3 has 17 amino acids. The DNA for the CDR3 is TGTGCCAGCAGCTTTCTCCCCGGACAGGGGGATGTAGATACGCAGTATTTT. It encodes CASSFLPGQGDVDTQYF.

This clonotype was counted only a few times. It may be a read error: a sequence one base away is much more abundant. The CDR3: CASRGGTSTDTQYF. CDR3 bases: TGTGCCAGCAGGGGCGGGACTAGCACAGATACGCAGTATTTT. The chain recombines TRBV2 with TRBJ2-3, with D perhaps TRBD2 (6 bases). The CDR3 is 14 residues long. With 6 bases removed from V and 0 bases from J, the gap between germline ends came to 10 bases. Per the germline V gene, CDR1 is SNHLY and CDR2 is FYNNEI.

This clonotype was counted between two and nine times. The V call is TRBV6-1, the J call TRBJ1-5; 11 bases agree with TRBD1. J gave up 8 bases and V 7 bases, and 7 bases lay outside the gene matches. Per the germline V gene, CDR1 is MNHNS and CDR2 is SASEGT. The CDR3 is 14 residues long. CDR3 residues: CASTWGQGVEPQHF. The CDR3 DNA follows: TGTGCCAGCACCTGGGGACAGGGGGTCGAGCCCCAGCATTTT.